Detailed here is one T cell receptor beta chain. The source of the sample is a study of T cell changes during pregnancy in multiple sclerosis. Method: immunoSEQ multiplex PCR; TCRdb's copy keeps in-frame clones and lacks some. This table holds 67,000 or so clones, 85% to 95% found once. Trimming pared 1 base from V and 4 bases from J, leaving 8 bases between. The CDR3 sequence is 14 residues long. Per germline, CDR1 MGHDK and CDR2 SYGVNS. The TCR originated in a female donor in good health, enrolled as a control in a pregnancy study. The chain carries TRBV25-1 and TRBJ2-1; tentative D call: TRBD2 (6 bases). Sequenced material: CD8+ T cells from peripheral blood mononuclear cells, taken in the third trimester of pregnancy. CDR3: CASSESGGYNEQFF. CDR3 nucleotides: TGTGCCAGCAGTGAATCCGGGGGTTACAATGAGCAGTTCTTC.